This T cell receptor (beta chain) came from a study of T cell responses to AZD1222 COVID-19 vaccine. Findings of the study overall: Donors, mostly white British, included more females; clonal diversity was possibly underestimated.

About this clone itself: Its antigen is unidentified.

The CDR3 has 16 residues. The germline gives CDR1 MNHEY, CDR2 SMNVEV (reference sequence). J gave up 2 bases and V 5 bases, and 6 bases lay outside the gene matches. Profiled with immunoSEQ multiplex PCR; TCRdb holds only in-frame clones, not every one. The sample has 150,000 to 200,000 clones; 80% to 95% are singletons. The sequences come from peripheral blood, collected on day 0 of AZD1222 vaccination. J is TRBJ2-6 and V is TRBV27, with TRBD2 matching over 7 bases. The sequence came from an adult in good health. This CDR3 is CASSLMRGTGANVLTF. CDR3 in DNA: TGTGCCAGCAGTCTAATGCGGGGGACTGGGGCCAACGTCCTGACTTTC.